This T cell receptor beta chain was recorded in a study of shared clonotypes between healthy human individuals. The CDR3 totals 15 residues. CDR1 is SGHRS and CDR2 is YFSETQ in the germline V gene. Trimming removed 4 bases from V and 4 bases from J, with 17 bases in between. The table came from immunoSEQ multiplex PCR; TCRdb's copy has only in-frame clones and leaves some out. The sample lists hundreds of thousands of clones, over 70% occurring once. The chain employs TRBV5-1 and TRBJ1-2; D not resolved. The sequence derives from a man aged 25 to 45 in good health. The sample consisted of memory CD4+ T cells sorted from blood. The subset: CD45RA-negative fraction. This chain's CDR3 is CASSEDPAGSYGYTF. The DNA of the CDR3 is TGCGCCAGCAGCGAGGACCCAGCGGGGAGCTATGGCTACACCTTC.